This is a list of T cell receptor beta chains from one sample in a study of T-cell memory formation after mild COVID-19. TCRdb reanalysed the 5' RACE reads using MiXCR and keeps one entry per CDR3 protein. The sample lists just over 150,000 distinct CDR3 sequences, about 28% seen once, with 12% in the top ten. Sequencing used PBMCs or a T cell subset sorted from them (not recorded which). The receptors stem from an adult woman who had mild COVID-19 (a few samples of this study predate the infection). Cell type and time point are not known. Each CDR3 is given with its conserved first and last residue. The order of the fields is V gene, CDR3 length, D gene, clone size, J gene, CDR3 protein, CDR3 DNA. D genes are given only for firm matches. A clone size is listed for some rows: how often the clone was seen (once, few, many), or a class if it is expanded.

v_gene: TRBV5-1; len: 13; d_gene: -; abundance: few; j_gene: TRBJ2-7; CDR3aa: CASSLDGAYEQYF; CDR3nt: TGCGCCAGCAGCTTAGACGGAGCCTACGAGCAGTACTTC
v_gene: TRBV20-1; len: 12; d_gene: -; abundance: few; j_gene: TRBJ2-1; CDR3aa: CSARDGWDEQFF; CDR3nt: TGCAGTGCTAGAGATGGCTGGGATGAGCAGTTCTTC
v_gene: TRBV20-1; len: 11; d_gene: -; abundance: few; j_gene: TRBJ1-2; CDR3aa: CSASDGYGYTF; CDR3nt: TGCAGTGCCTCGGACGGGTATGGCTACACCTTC
v_gene: TRBV6-1; len: 16; d_gene: TRBD2; abundance: once; j_gene: TRBJ2-3; CDR3aa: CASSELLAGVTDTQYF; CDR3nt: TGTGCCAGCAGTGAATTGCTAGCGGGAGTCACAGATACGCAGTATTTT
v_gene: TRBV30; len: 12; d_gene: TRBD2; abundance: -; j_gene: TRBJ2-1; CDR3aa: CAWSVRGTILFF; CDR3nt: TGTGCCTGGAGTGTACGGGGGACTATCTTGTTCTTC
v_gene: TRBV29-1; len: 15; d_gene: TRBD1; abundance: few; j_gene: TRBJ2-5; CDR3aa: CSVATGTGHQETQYF; CDR3nt: TGCAGCGTGGCTACCGGGACAGGACACCAAGAGACCCAGTACTTC
v_gene: TRBV7-8; len: 13; d_gene: -; abundance: -; j_gene: TRBJ1-4; CDR3aa: CASSLGAREKLFF; CDR3nt: TGTGCCAGCAGCTTAGGGGCAAGGGAAAAACTGTTTTTT
v_gene: TRBV12-3/TRBV12-4; len: 15; d_gene: TRBD1; abundance: -; j_gene: TRBJ1-6; CDR3aa: CASSLVEGAGSPLHF; CDR3nt: TGTGCCAGCAGTTTAGTAGAGGGGGCAGGGTCACCCCTCCACTTT
v_gene: TRBV15; len: 17; d_gene: -; abundance: few; j_gene: TRBJ2-7; CDR3aa: CATSLRSWGFGGNEQYF; CDR3nt: TGTGCCACCAGCCTCCGGTCGTGGGGGTTCGGAGGGAACGAGCAGTACTTC
v_gene: TRBV5-1; len: 16; d_gene: TRBD2; abundance: -; j_gene: TRBJ2-1; CDR3aa: CASSVASGGLYNEQFF; CDR3nt: TGCGCCAGCAGCGTCGCTAGCGGGGGGCTCTACAATGAGCAGTTCTTC
v_gene: TRBV24-1; len: 15; d_gene: -; abundance: few; j_gene: TRBJ2-2; CDR3aa: CATSDRTRATGELFF; CDR3nt: TGTGCCACCAGTGACAGGACACGAGCCACCGGGGAGCTGTTTTTT
v_gene: TRBV7-9; len: 12; d_gene: -; abundance: -; j_gene: TRBJ1-4; CDR3aa: CASTVNRFKLFF; CDR3nt: TGTGCCAGCACCGTGAACAGGTTCAAACTGTTTTTT
v_gene: TRBV7-3; len: 15; d_gene: -; abundance: -; j_gene: TRBJ1-1; CDR3aa: CASSSVEARGSEAFF; CDR3nt: TGTGCCAGCAGCTCAGTGGAGGCACGCGGCTCTGAAGCTTTCTTT
v_gene: TRBV7-9; len: 16; d_gene: TRBD1; abundance: few; j_gene: TRBJ2-1; CDR3aa: CASSSTRQGTYNEQFF; CDR3nt: TGTGCCAGCAGCTCGACCCGACAGGGGACCTACAATGAGCAGTTCTTC
v_gene: TRBV29-1; len: 12; d_gene: -; abundance: -; j_gene: TRBJ2-5; CDR3aa: CSVEGNQETQYF; CDR3nt: TGCAGCGTTGAGGGGAATCAAGAGACCCAGTACTTC
v_gene: TRBV6-1; len: 18; d_gene: -; abundance: -; j_gene: TRBJ2-3; CDR3aa: CASSEARFGGADLNTQYF; CDR3nt: TGTGCCAGCAGTGAAGCAAGGTTCGGAGGGGCCGATCTAAATACGCAGTATTTT
v_gene: TRBV29-1; len: 14; d_gene: TRBD1; abundance: -; j_gene: TRBJ1-4; CDR3aa: CSVKDRGRFEKLFF; CDR3nt: TGCAGCGTCAAGGACAGGGGGCGGTTTGAAAAACTGTTTTTT
v_gene: TRBV20-1; len: 11; d_gene: -; abundance: -; j_gene: TRBJ1-1; CDR3aa: CSALGAQLLIF; CDR3nt: TGCAGTGCTCTCGGGGCCCAATTACTAATCTTT
v_gene: TRBV7-8; len: 15; d_gene: -; abundance: many; j_gene: TRBJ1-1; CDR3aa: CASSLVPGLNTEAFF; CDR3nt: TGTGCCAGCAGCTTAGTTCCAGGCCTGAACACTGAAGCTTTCTTT
v_gene: TRBV20-1; len: 12; d_gene: -; abundance: few; j_gene: TRBJ2-5; CDR3aa: CSASKGPETQYF; CDR3nt: TGCAGTGCTAGCAAGGGACCAGAGACCCAGTACTTC
v_gene: TRBV5-1; len: 15; d_gene: TRBD1; abundance: few; j_gene: TRBJ1-2; CDR3aa: CASSPTGTGGIGYTF; CDR3nt: TGCGCCAGCAGCCCCACCGGGACAGGGGGGATTGGCTACACCTTC
v_gene: TRBV7-6; len: 14; d_gene: -; abundance: -; j_gene: TRBJ2-2; CDR3aa: CASSLGRGPGELFF; CDR3nt: TGTGCCAGCAGCTTAGGAAGGGGACCCGGGGAGCTGTTTTTT
v_gene: TRBV4-3; len: 16; d_gene: TRBD1; abundance: -; j_gene: TRBJ2-3; CDR3aa: CASSQAPGQGSDTQYF; CDR3nt: TGCGCCAGCAGCCAAGCACCCGGACAGGGTTCAGATACGCAGTATTTT
v_gene: TRBV29-1; len: 14; d_gene: TRBD1; abundance: few; j_gene: TRBJ2-7; CDR3aa: CSVERTGSPYEQYF; CDR3nt: TGCAGCGTTGAAAGGACAGGGTCACCCTACGAGCAGTACTTC